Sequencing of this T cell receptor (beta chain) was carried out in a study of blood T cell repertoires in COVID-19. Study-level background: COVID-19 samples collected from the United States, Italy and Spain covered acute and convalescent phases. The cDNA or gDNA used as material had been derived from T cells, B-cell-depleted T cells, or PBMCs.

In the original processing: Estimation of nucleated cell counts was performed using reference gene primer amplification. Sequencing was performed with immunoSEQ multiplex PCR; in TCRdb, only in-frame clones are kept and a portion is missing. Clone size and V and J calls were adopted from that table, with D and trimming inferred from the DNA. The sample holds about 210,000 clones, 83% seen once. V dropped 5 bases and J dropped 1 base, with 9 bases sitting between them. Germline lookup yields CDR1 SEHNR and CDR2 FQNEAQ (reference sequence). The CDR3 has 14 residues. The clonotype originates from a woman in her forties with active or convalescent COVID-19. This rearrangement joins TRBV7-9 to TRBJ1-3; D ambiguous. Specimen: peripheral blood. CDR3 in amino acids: CASSTKTSGNTIYF. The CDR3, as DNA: TGTGCCAGCAGCACGAAGACATCTGGAAACACCATATATTTT.